This entry features one T cell receptor (beta chain) sequence. Antigen: not known. This CDR3 contains 14 residues. CDR1 and CDR2 from the germline V gene are ENHRY and SYGVKD. V was shortened by 6 bases and J by 3 bases, with 12 bases between the two germline ends. These data are taken from a study of CD8+CD57+ T cells in acquired aplastic anemia. General study points: No significant patient-versus-control difference appeared in CD8+ Simpson's diversity.

Whoever was chosen for sequencing had shown CD8+CD57+ cell expansion by flow cytometry. Patients had undergone no therapy by the time their blood was sampled. The template used for profiling TCR beta VDJ and CDR3 was genomic DNA. Each CDR3 protein is one row after TCRdb ran MiXCR on the reads. The sample holds under 200,000 distinct CDR3 sequences, about two thirds seen once. The genes are TRBV10-3 and TRBJ1-5; D is undetermined. This receptor was obtained from a human donor with aplastic anemia. Sequencing was performed on sorted CD4+, CD8+, or CD8+CD57+ T cells (not recorded which) from PBMCs. CDR3 in amino acids: CAIRDSVNNQPQHF. DNA for the CDR3: TGTGCCATCAGGGACTCAGTGAACAATCAGCCCCAGCATTTT.